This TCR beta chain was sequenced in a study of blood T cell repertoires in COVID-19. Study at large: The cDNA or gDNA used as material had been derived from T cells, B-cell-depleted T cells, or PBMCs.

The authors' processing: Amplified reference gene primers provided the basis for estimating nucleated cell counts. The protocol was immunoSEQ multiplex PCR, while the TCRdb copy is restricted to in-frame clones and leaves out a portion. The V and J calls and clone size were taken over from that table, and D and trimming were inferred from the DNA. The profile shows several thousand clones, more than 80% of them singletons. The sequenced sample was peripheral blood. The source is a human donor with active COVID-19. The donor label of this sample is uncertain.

CDR3 in amino acids: CASSQDKPRDRSNYGYTF. In DNA form, the CDR3 reads TGTGCCAGCAGCCAAGACAAACCCCGGGACAGATCTAACTATGGCTACACCTTC. The chain is built from TRBV3-1 (or the pseudogene TRBV3-2) and TRBJ1-2, with TRBD1 matching 7 bases. The ends lost 0 bases at V and 0 bases at J; junction bases unmatched: 10. The germline gives CDR1 LGHDT, CDR2 YNNKEL (reference sequence). The CDR3 sequence is 18 residues long.